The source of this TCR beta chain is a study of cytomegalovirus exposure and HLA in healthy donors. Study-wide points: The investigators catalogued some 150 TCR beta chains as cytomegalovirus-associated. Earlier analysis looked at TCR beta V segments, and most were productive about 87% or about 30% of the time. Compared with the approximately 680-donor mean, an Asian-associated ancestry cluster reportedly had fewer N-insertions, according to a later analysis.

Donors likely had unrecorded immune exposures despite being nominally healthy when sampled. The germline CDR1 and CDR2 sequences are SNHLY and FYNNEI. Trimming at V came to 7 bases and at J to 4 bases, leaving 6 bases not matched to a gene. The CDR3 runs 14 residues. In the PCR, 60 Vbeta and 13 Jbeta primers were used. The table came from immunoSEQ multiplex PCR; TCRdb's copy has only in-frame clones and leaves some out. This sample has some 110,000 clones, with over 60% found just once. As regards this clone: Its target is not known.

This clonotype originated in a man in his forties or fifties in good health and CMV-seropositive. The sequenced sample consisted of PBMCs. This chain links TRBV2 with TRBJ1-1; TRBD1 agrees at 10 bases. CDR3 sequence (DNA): TGTGCCAGCAATGACAGGGGGCAACGCACTGAAGCTTTCTTT. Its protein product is CASNDRGQRTEAFF.